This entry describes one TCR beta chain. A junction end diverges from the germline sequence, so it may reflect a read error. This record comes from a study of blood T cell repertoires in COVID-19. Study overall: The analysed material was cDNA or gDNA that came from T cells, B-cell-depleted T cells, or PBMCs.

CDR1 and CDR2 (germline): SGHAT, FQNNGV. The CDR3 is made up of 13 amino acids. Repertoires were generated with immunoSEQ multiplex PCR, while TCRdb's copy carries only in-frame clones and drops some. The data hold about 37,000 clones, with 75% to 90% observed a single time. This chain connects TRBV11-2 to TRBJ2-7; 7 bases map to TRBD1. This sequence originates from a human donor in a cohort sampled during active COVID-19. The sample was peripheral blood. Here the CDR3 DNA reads TGTGCCAGCAGACCACCGGGACAGTACGCGCAGTACTTC. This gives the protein CASRPPGQYAQYF.